This T cell receptor beta chain derives from a study of early T cells in non-severe SARS-CoV-2 infection. Unique molecular identifiers were attached to individual cDNA molecules. One entry per CDR3 protein results from TCRdb running MiXCR on the 5' RACE reads. The sample lists 75,000 to 80,000 distinct CDR3 sequences, approximately 10% occurring once. The CDR3 runs 13 residues. Germline V gives CDR1 SQVTM, CDR2 ANQGSEA. Between the trimmed V and J ends, which lost 7 bases and 5 bases, there was a span of 17 bases. The gene calls are TRBV29-1 and TRBJ1-1; D is possibly TRBD1 (6 bases). The TCR was taken from an adult who was a healthcare worker with PCR-confirmed SARS-CoV-2 infection or an uninfected control (not recorded which). Sequencing was performed on whole blood, taken at baseline. The DNA of the CDR3 is TGCAGCGGGACGGGTCCTAGGGGGACTGAAGCTTTCTTT. Protein sequence: CSGTGPRGTEAFF.